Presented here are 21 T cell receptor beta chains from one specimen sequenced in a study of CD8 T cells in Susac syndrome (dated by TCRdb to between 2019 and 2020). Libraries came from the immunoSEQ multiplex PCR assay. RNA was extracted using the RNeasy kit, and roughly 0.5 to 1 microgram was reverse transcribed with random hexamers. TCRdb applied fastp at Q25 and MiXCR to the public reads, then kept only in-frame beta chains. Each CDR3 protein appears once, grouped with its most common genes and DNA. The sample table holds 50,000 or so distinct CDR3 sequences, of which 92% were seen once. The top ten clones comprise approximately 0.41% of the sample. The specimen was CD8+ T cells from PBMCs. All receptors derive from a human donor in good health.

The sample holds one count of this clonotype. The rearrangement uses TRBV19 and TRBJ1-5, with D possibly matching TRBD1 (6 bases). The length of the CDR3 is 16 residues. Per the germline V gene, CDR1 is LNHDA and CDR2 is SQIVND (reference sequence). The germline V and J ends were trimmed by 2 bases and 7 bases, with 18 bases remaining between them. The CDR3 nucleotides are TGTGCCAGTAGTATAAGGTCGCCAGGGGTTGGCCAGCCCCAGCATTTT. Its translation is CASSIRSPGVGQPQHF.

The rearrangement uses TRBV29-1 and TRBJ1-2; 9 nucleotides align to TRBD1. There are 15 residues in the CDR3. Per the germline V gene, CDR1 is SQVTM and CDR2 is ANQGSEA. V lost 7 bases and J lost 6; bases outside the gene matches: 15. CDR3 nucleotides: TGCAGCGCCTTGGGGGGCTACAGGGGGCGTGATGGCTACACCTTC. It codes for CSALGGYRGRDGYTF. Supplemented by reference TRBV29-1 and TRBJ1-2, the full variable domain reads SAVISQKPSRDICQRGTSLTIQCQVDSQVTMMFWYRQQPGQSLTLIATANQGSEATYESGFVIDKFPISRPNLTFSTLTVSNMSPEDSSIYLCSALGGYRGRDGYTFGSGTRLTVV.

This chain's CDR3 is CSVEGGTAIYGYTF. The CDR3 DNA is TGCAGCGTTGAGGGGGGGACAGCGATCTATGGCTACACCTTC. The V gene is TRBV29-1, the J gene TRBJ1-2, with 7 bases aligning to TRBD1. The ends lost 3 bases at V and 4 bases at J; junction bases unmatched: 8. The germline gives CDR1 SQVTM, CDR2 ANQGSEA. The CDR3 length is 14 residues. Based on the CDR3 plus reference TRBV29-1 and TRBJ1-2, the full variable domain is SAVISQKPSRDICQRGTSLTIQCQVDSQVTMMFWYRQQPGQSLTLIATANQGSEATYESGFVIDKFPISRPNLTFSTLTVSNMSPEDSSIYLCSVEGGTAIYGYTFGSGTRLTVV.

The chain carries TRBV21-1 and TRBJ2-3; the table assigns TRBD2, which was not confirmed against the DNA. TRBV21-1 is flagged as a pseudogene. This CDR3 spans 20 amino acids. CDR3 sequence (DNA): TGTGCCAGCAGCACTACGACTAGCGGGAGGGTCGTTTCTAGCACAGATACGCAGTATTTT. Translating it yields CASSTTTSGRVVSSTDTQYF.

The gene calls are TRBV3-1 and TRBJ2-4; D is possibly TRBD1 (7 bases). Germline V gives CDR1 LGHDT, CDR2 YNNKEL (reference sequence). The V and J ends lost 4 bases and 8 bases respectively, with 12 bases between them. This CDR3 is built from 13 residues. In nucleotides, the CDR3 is TGTGCCAGCAGCCTCGACAGGGAGGACATTCAGTACTTC. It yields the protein CASSLDREDIQYF.

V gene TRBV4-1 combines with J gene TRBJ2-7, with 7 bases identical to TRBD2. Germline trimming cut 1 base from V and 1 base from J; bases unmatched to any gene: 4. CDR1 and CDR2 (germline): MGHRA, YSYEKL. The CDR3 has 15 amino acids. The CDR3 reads CASSQVLADSYEQYF. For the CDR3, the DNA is TGCGCCAGCAGCCAAGTCCTAGCGGATTCCTACGAGCAGTACTTC.

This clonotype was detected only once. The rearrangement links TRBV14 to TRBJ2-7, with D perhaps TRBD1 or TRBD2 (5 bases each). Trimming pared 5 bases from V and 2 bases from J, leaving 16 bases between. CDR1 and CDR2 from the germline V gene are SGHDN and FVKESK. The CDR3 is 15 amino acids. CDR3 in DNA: TGTGCCAGCAGCGTCCGGGACGGAGTCCCCTACGAGCAGTACTTC. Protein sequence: CASSVRDGVPYEQYF.

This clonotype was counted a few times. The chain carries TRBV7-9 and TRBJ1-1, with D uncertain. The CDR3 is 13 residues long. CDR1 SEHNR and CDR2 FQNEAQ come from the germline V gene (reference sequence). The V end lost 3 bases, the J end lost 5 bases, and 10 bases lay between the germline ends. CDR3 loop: CASSFIGGTEAFF. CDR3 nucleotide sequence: TGTGCCAGCAGCTTTATAGGTGGGACTGAAGCTTTCTTT. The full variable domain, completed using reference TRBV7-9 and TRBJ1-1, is DTGVSQNPRHKITKRGQNVTFRCDPISEHNRLYWYRQTLGQGPEFLTYFQNEAQLEKSRLLSDRFSAERPKGSFSTLEIQRTEQGDSAMYLCASSFIGGTEAFFGQGTRLTVV.

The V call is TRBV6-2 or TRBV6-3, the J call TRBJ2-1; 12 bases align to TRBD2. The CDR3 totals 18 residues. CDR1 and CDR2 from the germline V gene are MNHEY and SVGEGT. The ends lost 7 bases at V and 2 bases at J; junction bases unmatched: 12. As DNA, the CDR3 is TGTGCCAGCAAGGTCGGGACTAGCGGGTTACCCCCCTACAATGAGCAGTTCTTC. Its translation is CASKVGTSGLPPYNEQFF.

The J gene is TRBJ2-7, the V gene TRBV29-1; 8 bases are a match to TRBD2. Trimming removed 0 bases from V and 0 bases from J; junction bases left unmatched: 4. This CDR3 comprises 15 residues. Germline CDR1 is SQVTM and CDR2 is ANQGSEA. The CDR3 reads CSVEEQSGSSYEQYF. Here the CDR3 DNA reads TGCAGCGTTGAAGAGCAGAGCGGGAGCTCCTACGAGCAGTACTTC.

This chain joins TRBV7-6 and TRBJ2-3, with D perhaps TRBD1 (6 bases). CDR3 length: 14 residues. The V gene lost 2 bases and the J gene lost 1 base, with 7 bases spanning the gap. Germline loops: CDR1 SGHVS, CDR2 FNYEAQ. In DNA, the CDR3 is TGTGCCAGCAGCTTAAAGGGGGGCACAGATACGCAGTATTTT. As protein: CASSLKGGTDTQYF.

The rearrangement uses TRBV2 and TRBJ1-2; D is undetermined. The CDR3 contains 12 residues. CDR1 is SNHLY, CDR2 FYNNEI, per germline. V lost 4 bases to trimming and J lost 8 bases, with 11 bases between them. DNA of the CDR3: TGTGCCAGCAGTGCTACAGCAGGAGGCTACACCTTC. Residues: CASSATAGGYTF.

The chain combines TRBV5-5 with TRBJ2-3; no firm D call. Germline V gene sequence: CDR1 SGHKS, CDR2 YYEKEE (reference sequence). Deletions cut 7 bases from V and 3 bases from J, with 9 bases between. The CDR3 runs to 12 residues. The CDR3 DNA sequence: TGTGCCAGCTGTGAGAGGACAGATACGCAGTATTTT. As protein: CASCERTDTQYF.

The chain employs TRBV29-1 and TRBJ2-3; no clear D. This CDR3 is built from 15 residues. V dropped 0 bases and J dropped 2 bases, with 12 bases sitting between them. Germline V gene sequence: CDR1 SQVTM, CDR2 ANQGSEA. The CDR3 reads CSVEDRRVYTDTQYF. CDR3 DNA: TGCAGCGTTGAAGATCGAAGGGTGTACACAGATACGCAGTATTTT.

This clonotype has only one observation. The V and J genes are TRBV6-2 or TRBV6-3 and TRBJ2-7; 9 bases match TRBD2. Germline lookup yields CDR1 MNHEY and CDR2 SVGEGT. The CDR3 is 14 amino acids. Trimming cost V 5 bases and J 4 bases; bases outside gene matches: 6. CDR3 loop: CASSTGTSTYEQYF. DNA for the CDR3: TGTGCCAGCAGTACCGGGACTAGCACTTACGAGCAGTACTTC.

CDR3 DNA: TGTGCCAGTGCTAACCGGGACAGGGTTACGGATGGCTACACCTTC. Residues: CASANRDRVTDGYTF. V gene TRBV19 combines with J gene TRBJ1-2; TRBD1 aligns across 9 bases. Per germline, CDR1 LNHDA and CDR2 SQIVND (reference sequence). CDR3 length equals 15 residues. Losses at the gene ends were 8 bases for V and 6 bases for J; bases not matched to a gene: 13.

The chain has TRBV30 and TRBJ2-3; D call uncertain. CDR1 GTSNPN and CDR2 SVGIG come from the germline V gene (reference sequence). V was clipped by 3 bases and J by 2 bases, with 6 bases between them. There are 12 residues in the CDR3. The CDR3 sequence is CAWRQDTDTQYF. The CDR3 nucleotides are TGTGCCTGGAGGCAGGACACAGATACGCAGTATTTT.

CDR3 region: CASSSSNPTSGTDTQYF. DNA for the CDR3: TGTGCCAGCAGTTCTTCAAATCCGACTAGCGGGACAGATACGCAGTATTTT. V gene TRBV6-5 combines with J gene TRBJ2-3; 10 nucleotides align to TRBD2. Germline lookup yields CDR1 MNHEY and CDR2 SVGAGI. The CDR3 consists of 17 residues. J lost 3 bases, V lost 4 bases, and 10 bases had no gene match.

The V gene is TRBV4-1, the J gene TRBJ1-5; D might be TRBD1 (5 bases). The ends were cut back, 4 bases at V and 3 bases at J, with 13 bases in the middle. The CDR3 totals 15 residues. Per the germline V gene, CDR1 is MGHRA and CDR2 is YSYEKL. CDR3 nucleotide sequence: TGCGCCAGCAGCCGAACCACAGGCCCCAATCAGCCCCAGCATTTT. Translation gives CASSRTTGPNQPQHF.

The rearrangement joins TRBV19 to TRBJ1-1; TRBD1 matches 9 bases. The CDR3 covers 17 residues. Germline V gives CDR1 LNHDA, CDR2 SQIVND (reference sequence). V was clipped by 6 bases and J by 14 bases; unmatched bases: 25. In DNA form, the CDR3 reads TGTGCCAGTAGCCAGACCCCACCGGGACAGGGTCTATTGAGTTACTTCTTT. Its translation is CASSQTPPGQGLLSYFF. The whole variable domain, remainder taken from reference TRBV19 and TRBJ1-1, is DGGITQSPKYLFRKEGQNVTLSCEQNLNHDAMYWYRQDPGQGLRLIYYSQIVNDFQKGDIAEGYSVSREKKESFPLTVTSAQKNPTAFYLCASSQTPPGQGLLSYFFGQGTRLTVV.

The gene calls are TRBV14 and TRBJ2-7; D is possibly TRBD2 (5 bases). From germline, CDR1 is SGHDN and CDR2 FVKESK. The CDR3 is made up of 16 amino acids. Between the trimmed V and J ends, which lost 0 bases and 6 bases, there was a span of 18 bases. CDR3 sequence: CASSQETPRRVSEQYF. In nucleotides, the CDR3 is TGTGCCAGCAGCCAAGAAACCCCCCGGCGGGTGAGCGAGCAGTACTTC.